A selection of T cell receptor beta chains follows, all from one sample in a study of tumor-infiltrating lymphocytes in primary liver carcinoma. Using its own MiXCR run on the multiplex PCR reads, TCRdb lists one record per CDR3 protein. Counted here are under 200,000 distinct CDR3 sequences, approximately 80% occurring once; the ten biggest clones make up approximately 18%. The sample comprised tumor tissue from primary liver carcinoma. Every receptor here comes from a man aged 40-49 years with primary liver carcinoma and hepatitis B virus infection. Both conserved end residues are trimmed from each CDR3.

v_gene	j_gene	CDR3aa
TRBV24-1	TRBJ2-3	ATSDLSGQGTDTQY
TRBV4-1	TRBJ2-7	TSSPREELFYVQY
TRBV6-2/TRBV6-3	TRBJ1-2	TSSYPVVGSGGGYT
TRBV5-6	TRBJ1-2	ASILGLLVDYGYT
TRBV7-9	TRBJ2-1	ASISADPYNEQF
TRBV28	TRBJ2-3	ASRLLRTSGPRDMQC
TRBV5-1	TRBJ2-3	ASRLGHNTDTQY
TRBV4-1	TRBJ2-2	ASRHAVAGELF
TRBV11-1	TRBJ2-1	AGNFQGPLDNEQF
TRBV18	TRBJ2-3	VTSPQVGTSGATDTQY
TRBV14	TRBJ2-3	ASSRGYTDRQF
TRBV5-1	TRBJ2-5	ASTPGAARETQY
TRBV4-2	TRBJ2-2	ASSQELQESGELL
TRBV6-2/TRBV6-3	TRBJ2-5	ASSSGLASTQY
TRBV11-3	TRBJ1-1	TNSPGCGWGTEAF
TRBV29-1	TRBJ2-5	SVYTTPGLAGETQY
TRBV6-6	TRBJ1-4	TSSYSTGRVTNEKLF
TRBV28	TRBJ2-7	ASSLACGPYEQY
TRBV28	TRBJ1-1	ASILIQANTEAF
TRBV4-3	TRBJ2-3	ASSQGGVPDTQY